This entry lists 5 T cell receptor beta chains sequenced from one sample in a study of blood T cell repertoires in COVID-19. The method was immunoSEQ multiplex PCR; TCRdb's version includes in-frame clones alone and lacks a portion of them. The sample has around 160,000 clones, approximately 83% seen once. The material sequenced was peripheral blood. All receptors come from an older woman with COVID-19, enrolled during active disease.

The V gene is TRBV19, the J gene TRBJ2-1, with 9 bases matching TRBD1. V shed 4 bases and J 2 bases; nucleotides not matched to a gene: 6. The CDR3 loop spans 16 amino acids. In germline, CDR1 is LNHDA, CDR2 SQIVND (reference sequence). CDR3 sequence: CASSTWTGDAYNEQFF. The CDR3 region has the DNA TGTGCCAGTAGTACCTGGACAGGGGACGCCTACAATGAGCAGTTCTTC.

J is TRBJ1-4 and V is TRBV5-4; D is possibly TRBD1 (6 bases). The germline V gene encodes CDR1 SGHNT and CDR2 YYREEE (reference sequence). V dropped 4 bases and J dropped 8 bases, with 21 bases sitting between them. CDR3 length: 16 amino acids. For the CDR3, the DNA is TGTGCCAGCAGCCCTGGCCTCGACACCCAGGGGGAAAAACTGTTTTTT. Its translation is CASSPGLDTQGEKLFF. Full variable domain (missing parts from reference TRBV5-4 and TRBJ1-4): ETGVTQSPTHLIKTRGQQVTLRCSSQSGHNTVSWYQQALGQGPQFIFQYYREEENGRGNFPPRFSGLQFPNYSSELNVNALELDDSALYLCASSPGLDTQGEKLFFGSGTQLSVL.

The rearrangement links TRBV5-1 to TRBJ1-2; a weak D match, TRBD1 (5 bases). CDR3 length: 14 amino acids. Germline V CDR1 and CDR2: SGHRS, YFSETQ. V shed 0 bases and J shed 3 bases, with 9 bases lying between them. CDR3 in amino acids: CASSLVIGDYGYTF. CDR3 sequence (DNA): TGCGCCAGCAGCTTGGTGATAGGGGACTATGGCTACACCTTC.

CDR3 region: CSAQTSWASSGQLYGYTF. The CDR3 DNA sequence: TGCAGCGCCCAAACAAGCTGGGCGTCTTCCGGACAGCTCTATGGCTACACCTTC. The chain links TRBV29-1 to TRBJ1-2; tentatively, D is TRBD1 (6 bases). Germline loops: CDR1 SQVTM, CDR2 ANQGSEA. The germline V and J ends were trimmed by 7 bases and 4 bases, with 31 bases remaining between them. This CDR3 comprises 18 residues.

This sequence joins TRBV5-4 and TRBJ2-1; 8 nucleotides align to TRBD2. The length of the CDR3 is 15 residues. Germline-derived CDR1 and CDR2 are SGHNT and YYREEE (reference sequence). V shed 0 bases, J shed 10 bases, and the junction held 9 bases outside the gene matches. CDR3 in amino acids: CASSLGGLVAGEQFF. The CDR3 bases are TGTGCCAGCAGCTTGGGGGGACTAGTGGCAGGGGAGCAGTTCTTC.